The next 32 T cell receptor beta chains were all read from a single sample in a study of blood T cell repertoires in COVID-19. Repertoires were generated with immunoSEQ multiplex PCR, while TCRdb's copy carries only in-frame clones and drops some. Of fewer than 250,000 clones listed, around 80% are singletons. Sequenced sample: peripheral blood. Source of these receptors: a woman of 80 years or more with acute or convalescent COVID-19.

V and J are TRBV14 and TRBJ2-3; maybe TRBD2 (6 bases). The CDR3 runs to 17 residues. The V and J ends lost 2 bases and 0 bases respectively, with 15 bases between them. Germline loops: CDR1 SGHDN, CDR2 FVKESK. CDR3 DNA sequence: TGTGCCAGCAGCCAAAGATTGGGTAGCGGAAGCACAGATACGCAGTATTTT. Translated: CASSQRLGSGSTDTQYF.

CDR3 sequence: CASSQAGRGGYEQYF. The CDR3, as DNA: TGTGCCAGCAGCCAAGCCGGTCGGGGGGGCTACGAGCAGTACTTC. The chain couples TRBV5-4 to TRBJ2-7; 8 bases map to TRBD2. V was pared by 4 bases and J by 3 bases, with 9 bases of the junction left unmatched. Per the germline V gene, CDR1 is SGHNT and CDR2 is YYREEE (reference sequence). The CDR3 loop spans 15 amino acids.

This chain links TRBV11-2 with TRBJ2-1; 8 nucleotides line up with TRBD2. With 5 bases clipped from V and 5 bases from J, the junction kept 17 bases outside the gene matches. This CDR3 spans 18 amino acids. CDR1 and CDR2 (germline): SGHAT, FQNNGV. CDR3 DNA sequence: TGTGCCAGCAGCCCACCGAAAATAGCGGGACCGAGCCACAATGAGCAGTTCTTC. Residues: CASSPPKIAGPSHNEQFF.

The rearrangement uses TRBV4-3 and TRBJ1-1; the match to TRBD1 covers 9 bases. Germline CDR1 LGHNA, CDR2 YSLEER. Germline trimming cut 4 bases from V and 5 bases from J; bases unmatched to any gene: 5. The CDR3 contains 14 residues. Here the CDR3 reads CASSRGTGLTEAFF. CDR3 bases: TGCGCCAGCAGCCGAGGGACAGGGTTGACTGAAGCTTTCTTT.

Comments on this clone: The same CDR3 is also encoded by other DNA sequences in this sample. V and J are TRBV5-1 and TRBJ1-1; 8 bases are shared with TRBD1. V was clipped by 3 bases and J by 1 base; unmatched bases: 2. CDR3 size: 14 residues. Germline V gene lookup returns CDR1 SGHRS and CDR2 YFSETQ. The CDR3 DNA reads as TGCGCCAGCAGCTCCGGGACAGGGAACACTGAAGCTTTCTTT. Protein product: CASSSGTGNTEAFF.

This chain joins TRBV12-3 or TRBV12-4 and TRBJ2-1; 7 nucleotides match TRBD1. This CDR3 contains 12 residues. The ends lost 6 bases at V and 6 bases at J; junction bases unmatched: 2. For the CDR3, the DNA is TGTGCCAGCAGAGCAGGGGGCAATGAGCAGTTCTTC. This gives the protein CASRAGGNEQFF.

The CDR3 region has the DNA TGCGCCAGCAGCTTCGGCGAGGGCTATGGCTACACCTTC. As protein: CASSFGEGYGYTF. V is TRBV5-1 and J is TRBJ1-2; no reliable D call. Trimming cost V 2 bases and J 4 bases, with 9 bases left between them. Germline V gives CDR1 SGHRS, CDR2 YFSETQ. This CDR3 has 13 residues.

The CDR3 DNA sequence: TGTGCCAGCAGCTCTGACCGGGACAGGGGGGGCAATGAGCAGTTCTTC. It encodes CASSSDRDRGGNEQFF. V usage is TRBV7-2 and J usage is TRBJ2-1; 11 bases are shared with TRBD1. Germline assignment: CDR1 SGHTA and CDR2 FQGNSA. The V gene end was trimmed by 4 bases and the J gene end by 6 bases; junction bases not matched to a gene: 8. CDR3 length: 16 residues.

This chain joins TRBV6-5 and TRBJ2-7, with D perhaps TRBD1 (6 bases). The length of the CDR3 is 15 residues. The germline CDR1 and CDR2 sequences are MNHEY and SVGAGI. V was trimmed by 0 bases and J by 3 bases, leaving 12 bases between them. CDR3 bases: TGTGCCAGCAGTTACTCCGCGACAGGTATCTACGAGCAGTACTTC. Translated, it gives CASSYSATGIYEQYF.

This chain connects TRBV4-1 to TRBJ2-3, with 7 bases identical to TRBD2. Germline loops: CDR1 MGHRA, CDR2 YSYEKL. The J segment lost 2 bases and the V segment lost 4 bases, leaving 18 bases of the junction unmatched. This CDR3 is built from 19 residues. The chain's CDR3 is CASSRKDTSGEGLTDTQYF. Written as DNA, the CDR3 is TGCGCCAGCAGCCGTAAAGATACCAGCGGGGAGGGCCTCACAGATACGCAGTATTTT.

V usage is TRBV7-2 and J usage is TRBJ1-5, with TRBD1 as a possible D gene (6 bases). V lost 5 bases to trimming and J lost 4 bases, with 12 bases between them. The CDR3 runs 14 residues. Germline V gives CDR1 SGHTA, CDR2 FQGNSA. The CDR3 loop is CASSPVTGNQPQHF. The CDR3 coding sequence is TGTGCCAGCAGCCCCGTAACAGGGAATCAGCCCCAGCATTTT.

CDR3 sequence reads: CASREGLNTEAFF. As DNA, the CDR3 is TGTGCCAGCAGGGAGGGCCTCAACACTGAAGCTTTCTTT. The chain links TRBV6-5 to TRBJ1-1; D uncertain. V lost 6 bases and J 2 bases, leaving 10 bases between the germline ends. This CDR3 is built from 13 residues. Germline V gives CDR1 MNHEY, CDR2 SVGAGI.

The rearrangement links TRBV5-1 to TRBJ1-2; D unclear. V shed 0 bases and J shed 4 bases, with 10 bases lying between them. The CDR3 extends over 14 amino acids. CDR1 is SGHRS, CDR2 YFSETQ, per germline. CDR3 in amino acids: CASSLGGDGYGYTF. The DNA for the CDR3 is TGCGCCAGCAGCTTGGGAGGAGATGGCTATGGCTACACCTTC.

The chain uses TRBV5-4 and TRBJ2-3; the match to TRBD2 covers 10 bases. Germline V gene data show CDR1 as SGHNT and CDR2 as YYREEE (reference sequence). After removal of 0 bases from V and 7 bases from J, the junction contained 2 bases not matched to a gene. The CDR3 sequence is 14 residues long. The CDR3 DNA reads TGTGCCAGCAGCTTGGGGACTAGCGGTAATACGCAGTATTTT. Translating it yields CASSLGTSGNTQYF.

The chain joins TRBV20-1 to TRBJ2-5, with TRBD1 identical over 11 bases. The CDR3 contains 16 residues. CDR1 is DFQATT and CDR2 is SNEGSKA in the germline V gene (reference sequence). The V and J ends lost 3 bases and 7 bases, in that order; junction bases with no gene match: 13. The CDR3 DNA sequence: TGCAGTGCTAGTGTATCCGGACAGGGGGCCATGATGACCCAGTACTTC. This codes for CSASVSGQGAMMTQYF.

The CDR3 DNA reads TGTGCCAGTCTCGATCTGAGCTCTGGAAACACCATATATTTT. Its protein product is CASLDLSSGNTIYF. J is TRBJ1-3 and V is TRBV19; D call uncertain. V was shortened by 8 bases and J by 0 bases, with 11 bases between the two germline ends. The germline CDR1 and CDR2 sequences are LNHDA and SQIVND (reference sequence). This CDR3 is built from 14 residues.

This chain joins TRBV2 and TRBJ2-2; D might be TRBD2 (6 bases). The CDR3 totals 15 residues. Germline V lookup: CDR1 SNHLY, CDR2 FYNNEI. V was pared by 5 bases and J by 0 bases, with 10 bases between. The chain's CDR3 is CASSRDSTNTGELFF. CDR3 coding DNA: TGTGCCAGCAGTCGGGACTCTACGAACACCGGGGAGCTGTTTTTT.

The genes are TRBV18 and TRBJ1-1, with 10 bases fitting TRBD1. The CDR3 is 15 residues long. CDR1 and CDR2 from the germline V gene are KGHSH and LQKENI. V shed 4 bases, J shed 3 bases, and the junction held 5 bases outside the gene matches. CDR3 in amino acids: CASSLTGTGDTEAFF. In nucleotides, the CDR3 is TGTGCCAGCTCACTCACCGGGACAGGGGACACTGAAGCTTTCTTT. Full variable domain (missing parts from reference TRBV18 and TRBJ1-1): NAGVMQNPRHLVRRRGQEARLRCSPMKGHSHVYWYRQLPEEGLKFMVYLQKENIIDESGMPKERFSAEFPKEGPSILRIQQVVRGDSAAYFCASSLTGTGDTEAFFGQGTRLTVV.

This clone was observed at least ten times. The rearrangement uses TRBV19 and TRBJ1-6; 10 bases match TRBD1. J lost 7 bases, V lost 8 bases, and 2 bases had no gene match. This CDR3 contains 13 residues. Per the germline V gene, CDR1 is LNHDA and CDR2 is SQIVND (reference sequence). CDR3 protein: CASDRGHNSPLHF. The DNA of the CDR3 is TGTGCCAGTGACAGGGGGCACAATTCACCCCTCCACTTT.

The genes are TRBV28 and TRBJ1-2; the D is unclear. From germline, CDR1 is MDHEN and CDR2 SYDVKM. The CDR3 has 15 residues. Trimming cost V 6 bases and J 1 base, with 15 bases left between them. The CDR3 sequence is CASRLGMVYNYGYTF. Here the CDR3 DNA reads TGTGCCAGCAGACTAGGCATGGTTTATAACTATGGCTACACCTTC.

The gene calls are TRBV7-9 and TRBJ2-1, with 9 positions matching TRBD1. Germline trimming cut 5 bases from V and 2 bases from J; bases unmatched to any gene: 4. Germline CDR1 is SEHNR and CDR2 is FQNEAQ (reference sequence). The CDR3 runs to 15 residues. The CDR3 reads CASSDTGGAYNEQFF. For the CDR3, the DNA is TGTGCCAGCAGCGATACAGGGGGCGCCTACAATGAGCAGTTCTTC.

V gene TRBV7-9 combines with J gene TRBJ1-3, with 9 bases aligning to TRBD1. This CDR3 spans 15 amino acids. Trimming removed 4 bases from V and 2 bases from J; junction bases left unmatched: 3. The germline V gene encodes CDR1 SEHNR and CDR2 FQNEAQ (reference sequence). The CDR3 sequence is CASSSQGAAGNTIYF. In DNA, the CDR3 is TGTGCCAGCAGCTCACAGGGGGCCGCTGGAAACACCATATATTTT. Full variable domain (rest looked up from reference TRBV7-9 and TRBJ1-3): DTGVSQNPRHKITKRGQNVTFRCDPISEHNRLYWYRQTLGQGPEFLTYFQNEAQLEKSRLLSDRFSAERPKGSFSTLEIQRTEQGDSAMYLCASSSQGAAGNTIYFGEGSWLTVV.

The chain joins TRBV15 to TRBJ2-7, with 7 bases that match TRBD2. Germline assignment: CDR1 LNHNV and CDR2 YYDKDF (reference sequence). J gave up 2 bases and V 5 bases, and 6 bases lay outside the gene matches. This CDR3 is 14 amino acids long. In DNA form, the CDR3 reads TGTGCCACCAGCGGTACCGGGACTACCTACGAGCAGTACTTC. Protein sequence: CATSGTGTTYEQYF.

This chain links TRBV27 with TRBJ2-7; no firm D call. The CDR3 spans 14 residues. Trimming took off 6 bases at V and 2 bases at J, with 14 bases between the two ends. Germline loops: CDR1 MNHEY, CDR2 SMNVEV (reference sequence). CDR3 loop: CASRLGLSAYEQYF. CDR3 coding DNA: TGTGCCAGCAGGTTAGGGCTGAGTGCCTACGAGCAGTACTTC.

The chain is built from TRBV27 and TRBJ2-7; possibly TRBD2 for D (5 bases). This CDR3 region has 15 residues. Trimming took off 2 bases at V and 4 bases at J, with 15 bases between the two ends. Per the germline V gene, CDR1 is MNHEY and CDR2 is SMNVEV (reference sequence). CDR3 bases: TGTGCCAGCAGTTTAGTTCAACTAGGGCGGTACGAGCAGTACTTC. It codes for CASSLVQLGRYEQYF.

The chain links TRBV2 to TRBJ2-2; possible D gene TRBD1, 6 bases. V was shortened by 8 bases and J by 4 bases, with 17 bases between the two germline ends. From germline, CDR1 is SNHLY and CDR2 FYNNEI. The CDR3 has 15 amino acids. Written as DNA, the CDR3 is TGTGCCAGCGCTACCACCGGGACAACCACCGGGGAGCTGTTTTTT. Translation: CASATTGTTTGELFF.

This clone has just a few counts. The gene calls are TRBV9 and TRBJ2-1; D ambiguous. The V gene lost 4 bases and the J gene lost 0 bases, with 8 bases spanning the gap. The CDR3 extends over 14 amino acids. Germline V gives CDR1 SGDLS, CDR2 YYNGEE. In nucleotides, the CDR3 is TGTGCCAGCAGCCCGATTAGCTCCTACAATGAGCAGTTCTTC. Protein: CASSPISSYNEQFF.

V is TRBV7-9 and J is TRBJ2-7; 7 bases match TRBD1. V lost 2 bases, J lost 6 bases, and 16 bases stayed unmatched. In germline, CDR1 is SEHNR, CDR2 FQNEAQ (reference sequence). There are 17 residues in the CDR3. This chain's CDR3 is CASSLPNQGQSYGEQYF. CDR3 coding DNA: TGTGCCAGCAGCTTACCCAATCAGGGACAGTCCTACGGCGAGCAGTACTTC.

The V call is TRBV27, the J call TRBJ2-2; TRBD1 agrees at 7 bases. V lost 5 bases to trimming and J lost 6 bases; unmatched junction nucleotides: 12. CDR1 MNHEY and CDR2 SMNVEV come from the germline V gene (reference sequence). This CDR3 has 16 residues. The CDR3 here is CASSQSTGVAAGELFF. The DNA for the CDR3 is TGTGCCAGCAGTCAGTCTACAGGGGTGGCAGCCGGGGAGCTGTTTTTT.

This clone was seen once. J is TRBJ2-1 and V is TRBV7-9, with 7 bases matching TRBD1. V gave up 5 bases and J gave up 2 bases; unmatched junction bases: 6. The CDR3 is made up of 15 amino acids. Germline CDR1 is SEHNR and CDR2 is FQNEAQ (reference sequence). The CDR3 DNA reads TGTGCCAGCAGCCCTAGACAGGGTGCCTACAATGAGCAGTTCTTC. Translated, it gives CASSPRQGAYNEQFF.

Regarding this clone: Other DNA variants within this sample encode the same CDR3. The V and J genes are TRBV20-1 and TRBJ2-5; 8 nucleotides match TRBD2. Germline CDR1 reads DFQATT; CDR2 reads SNEGSKA (reference sequence). Trimming cost V 3 bases and J 4 bases; bases outside gene matches: 10. CDR3 length: 15 amino acids. The CDR3 loop is CSASRAGGPGETQYF. The CDR3 DNA sequence: TGCAGTGCTAGTCGCGCGGGGGGACCCGGAGAGACCCAGTACTTC.

The chain is built from TRBV27 and TRBJ2-3; D might be TRBD2 (6 bases). CDR3 size: 18 residues. V lost 6 bases and J 1 base, leaving 23 bases between the germline ends. Germline values: CDR1 MNHEY, CDR2 SMNVEV (reference sequence). DNA of the CDR3: TGTGCCAGCAGCTATTTTGGGACCCGGAGGGTTGGCACAGATACGCAGTATTTT. As protein: CASSYFGTRRVGTDTQYF.